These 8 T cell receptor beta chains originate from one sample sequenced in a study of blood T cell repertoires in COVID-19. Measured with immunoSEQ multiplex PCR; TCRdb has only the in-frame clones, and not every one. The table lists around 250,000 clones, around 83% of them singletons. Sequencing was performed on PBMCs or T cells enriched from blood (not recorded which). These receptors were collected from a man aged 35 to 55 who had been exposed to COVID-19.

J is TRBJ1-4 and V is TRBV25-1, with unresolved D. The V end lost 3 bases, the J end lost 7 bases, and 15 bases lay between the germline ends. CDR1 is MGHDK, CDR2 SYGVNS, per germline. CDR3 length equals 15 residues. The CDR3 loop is CASSDPGRDLEKLFF. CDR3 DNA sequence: TGTGCCAGCAGTGATCCCGGGAGGGATCTTGAAAAACTGTTTTTT.

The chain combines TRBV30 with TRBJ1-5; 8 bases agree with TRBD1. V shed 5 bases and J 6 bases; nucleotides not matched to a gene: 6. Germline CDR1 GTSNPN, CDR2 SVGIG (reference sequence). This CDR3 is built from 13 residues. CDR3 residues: CAWGRQGLQPQHF. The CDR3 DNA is TGTGCCTGGGGGAGACAGGGGCTTCAGCCCCAGCATTTT.

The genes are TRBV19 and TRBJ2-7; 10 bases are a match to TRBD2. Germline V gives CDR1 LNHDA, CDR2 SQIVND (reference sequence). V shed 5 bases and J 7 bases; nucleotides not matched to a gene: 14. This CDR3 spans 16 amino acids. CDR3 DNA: TGTGCCAGTAGTTCCGGGGGGAGCGGGAGGGCTTGGGAGCAGTACTTC. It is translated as CASSSGGSGRAWEQYF.

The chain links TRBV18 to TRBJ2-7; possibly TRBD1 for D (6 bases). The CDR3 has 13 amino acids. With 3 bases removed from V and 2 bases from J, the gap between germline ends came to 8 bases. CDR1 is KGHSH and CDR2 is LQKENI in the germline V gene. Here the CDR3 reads CASSPRGPYEQYF. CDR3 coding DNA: TGTGCCAGCTCACCCAGGGGACCCTACGAGCAGTACTTC.

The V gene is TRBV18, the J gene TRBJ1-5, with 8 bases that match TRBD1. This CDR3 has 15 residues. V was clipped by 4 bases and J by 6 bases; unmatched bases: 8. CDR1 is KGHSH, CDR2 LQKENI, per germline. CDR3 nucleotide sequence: TGTGCCAGCTCACTTTCGGACAGGGTTGGTCAGCCCCAGCATTTT. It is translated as CASSLSDRVGQPQHF.

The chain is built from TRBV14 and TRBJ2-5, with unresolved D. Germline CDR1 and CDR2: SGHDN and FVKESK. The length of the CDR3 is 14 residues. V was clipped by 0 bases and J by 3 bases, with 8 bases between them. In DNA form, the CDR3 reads TGTGCCAGCAGCCAAGAAGAGGCGGAAGAGACCCAGTACTTC. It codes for CASSQEEAEETQYF.

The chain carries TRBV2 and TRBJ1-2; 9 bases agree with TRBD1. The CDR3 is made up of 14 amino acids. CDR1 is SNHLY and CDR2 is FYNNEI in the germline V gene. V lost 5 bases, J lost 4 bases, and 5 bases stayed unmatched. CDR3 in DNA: TGTGCCAGCAGTTTGGGACAGGGAGGCTATGGCTACACCTTC. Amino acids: CASSLGQGGYGYTF.

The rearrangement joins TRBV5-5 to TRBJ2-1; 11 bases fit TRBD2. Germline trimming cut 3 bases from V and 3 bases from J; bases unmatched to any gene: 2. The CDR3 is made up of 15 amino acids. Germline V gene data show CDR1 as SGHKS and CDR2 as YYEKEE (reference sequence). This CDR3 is CASSWTSGYYNEQFF. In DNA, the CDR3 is TGTGCCAGCAGCTGGACTAGCGGGTACTACAATGAGCAGTTCTTC.